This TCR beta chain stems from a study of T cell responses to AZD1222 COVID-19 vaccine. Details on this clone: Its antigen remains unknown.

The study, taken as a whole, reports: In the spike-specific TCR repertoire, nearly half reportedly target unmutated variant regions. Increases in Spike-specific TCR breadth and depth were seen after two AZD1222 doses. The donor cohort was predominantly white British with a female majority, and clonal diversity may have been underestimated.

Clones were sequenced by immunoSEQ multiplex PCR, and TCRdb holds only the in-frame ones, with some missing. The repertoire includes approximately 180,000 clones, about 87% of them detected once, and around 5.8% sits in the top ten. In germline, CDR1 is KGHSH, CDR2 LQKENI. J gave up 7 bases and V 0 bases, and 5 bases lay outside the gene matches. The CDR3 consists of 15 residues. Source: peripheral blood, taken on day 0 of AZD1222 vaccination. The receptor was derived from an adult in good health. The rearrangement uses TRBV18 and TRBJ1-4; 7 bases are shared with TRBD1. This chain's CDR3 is CASSPPPGGSEKLFF. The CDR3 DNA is TGTGCCAGCTCACCACCCCCAGGGGGGAGTGAAAAACTGTTTTTT.